These 10 T cell receptor beta chains share one sample of origin, sequenced in a study of shared clonotypes between healthy human individuals. Sequencing used immunoSEQ multiplex PCR; TCRdb keeps in-frame clones, though not all of them. The sample lists 850,000 to 1,100,000 clones; approximately 80% were seen once. Sample: memory CD4+ T cells from PBMCs. The subset denotes: CD45RA-negative fraction. Receptors were obtained from a man between 18 and 29 years old in good health. Some clones in this sample may be carry-over from other donors' samples.

The chain's CDR3 is CASSLDLGQGFPEQYF. The CDR3 coding sequence is TGTGCCAGCAGCTTGGACCTCGGACAGGGATTCCCCGAGCAGTACTTC. The chain links TRBV5-4 to TRBJ2-7; 8 nucleotides align to TRBD1. The CDR3 sequence is 16 residues long. J lost 6 bases, V lost 0 bases, and 11 bases had no gene match. In germline, CDR1 is SGHNT, CDR2 YYREEE (reference sequence).

The J gene is TRBJ2-1, the V gene TRBV2; no reliable D call. The germline V gene encodes CDR1 SNHLY and CDR2 FYNNEI. This CDR3 has 13 amino acids. The V and J ends lost 4 bases and 16 bases respectively, with 20 bases between them. The CDR3 DNA reads as TGTGCCAGCAGTGCCACAAGGGAAGGTCGCCACTTCTTC. This gives the protein CASSATREGRHFF.

This chain links TRBV2 with TRBJ1-6; TRBD1 matches 7 bases. This CDR3 contains 14 residues. V was pared by 4 bases and J by 6 bases, with 3 bases of the junction left unmatched. The germline gives CDR1 SNHLY, CDR2 FYNNEI. The CDR3 loop reads CASSGRGSNSPLHF. CDR3 coding DNA: TGTGCCAGCAGTGGCAGGGGGAGTAATTCACCCCTCCACTTT.

The chain employs TRBV5-1 and TRBJ2-2; TRBD1 is a possible D gene (5 bases). Trimming stripped 0 bases from V and 3 bases from J, with 18 bases between. The CDR3 totals 18 residues. CDR1 and CDR2 (germline): SGHRS, YFSETQ. CDR3 amino acids: CASSLDSLTVRYTGELFF. The CDR3, as DNA: TGCGCCAGCAGCTTGGATTCGCTGACAGTAAGATACACCGGGGAGCTGTTTTTT.

The table lists this clone with a few counts. V usage is TRBV11-2 and J usage is TRBJ2-3, with 8 bases fitting TRBD2. The CDR3 contains 17 residues. Germline V gives CDR1 SGHAT, CDR2 FQNNGV. Trimming at V came to 5 bases and at J to 2 bases, leaving 12 bases not matched to a gene. The CDR3 here is CASSPIPGTSITDTQYF. In DNA form, the CDR3 reads TGTGCCAGCAGCCCGATCCCCGGGACTAGTATCACAGATACGCAGTATTTT.

The chain carries TRBV4-2 and TRBJ2-1; D might be TRBD1 or TRBD2, each matching 6 bases. The length of the CDR3 is 16 residues. CDR1 LGHNA and CDR2 YNFKEQ come from the germline V gene. V was cut by 0 bases and J by 5 bases, with 14 bases left in between. The CDR3 region is CASSQEGGQTNNEQFF. In nucleotides, the CDR3 is TGTGCCAGCAGCCAAGAAGGGGGGCAGACCAACAATGAGCAGTTCTTC.

This chain's CDR3 is CATSGAGNQPQHF. As DNA, the CDR3 is TGTGCCACCTCGGGGGCAGGCAATCAGCCCCAGCATTTT. This chain uses TRBV19 with TRBJ1-5, with D tentatively TRBD1 (6 bases). Germline CDR1 reads LNHDA; CDR2 reads SQIVND (reference sequence). The CDR3 extends over 13 amino acids. V was clipped by 10 bases and J by 2 bases, with 12 bases between them.

The V and J genes are TRBV7-2 and TRBJ2-2; 8 bases are a match to TRBD1. J lost 6 bases, V lost 5 bases, and 8 bases had no gene match. This CDR3 has 15 residues. CDR1 SGHTA and CDR2 FQGNSA come from the germline V gene. The CDR3 DNA sequence: TGTGCCAGCAGCCCCCGGACAGGGCACGCCGGGGAGCTGTTTTTT. As protein: CASSPRTGHAGELFF.

The genes are TRBV11-1 and TRBJ2-7, with 7 bases that match TRBD1. Germline V gives CDR1 SGHAT, CDR2 FQDESV (reference sequence). The CDR3 is made up of 14 amino acids. The trim removed 5 bases at V and 6 bases at J, leaving 10 bases unmatched. The CDR3 sequence is CASSALIGTAEQYF. CDR3 DNA sequence: TGTGCCAGCAGCGCATTGATCGGGACAGCCGAGCAGTACTTC.

J is TRBJ2-1 and V is TRBV7-9; possibly TRBD1 for D (6 bases). The V end was cut by 3 bases, the J end by 9 bases, with 15 bases between. The germline V gene has CDR1 SEHNR and CDR2 FQNEAQ (reference sequence). CDR3 length equals 14 residues. DNA of the CDR3: TGTGCCAGCAGCTTGAACAGGGATGTCGGTGAGCAGTTCTTC. Translated: CASSLNRDVGEQFF.